This T cell receptor (beta chain) was profiled in a study of T-cell memory formation after mild COVID-19. Findings of the study overall: Of the contracting clones, CD4+ ones lay mainly in CM and EM, and CD8+ ones in EMRA. A second wave expanding day 15 to 37 was CD4+-biased; contracting clones were balanced. Clonal second-wave expansions that peaked on day 37 had unconfirmed SARS-CoV-2 specificity. There were some responding clones in pre-infection memory, which suggested that cross-reactive memory had joined.

TCRdb itself ran the 5' RACE reads through MiXCR, one entry per CDR3 protein. The table has approximately 440,000 distinct CDR3 sequences, 20% seen once. Remarks on this clonotype: Its antigen is still unknown.

The J segment lost 6 bases and the V segment lost 6 bases, leaving 7 bases of the junction unmatched. Germline V gives CDR1 DFQATT, CDR2 SNEGSKA (reference sequence). The CDR3 totals 13 residues. Material for sequencing was PBMCs or a T cell subset sorted from them (not recorded which). The receptor comes from an adult woman who had mild COVID-19 (a few samples of this study predate the infection). Cell type and time point are not known. This rearrangement joins TRBV20-1 to TRBJ2-2; 7 nucleotides agree with TRBD2. CDR3 protein: CSATAGTPGELFF. The CDR3 bases are TGCAGTGCGACAGCGGGAACGCCCGGGGAGCTGTTTTTT.